This TCR beta chain is drawn from a study of T cells after yellow fever vaccination. Regarding the study as a whole: Post-booster repertoires again held most primary-vaccination clones (about 96% CD4, 88% CD8).

CDR3 length equals 14 residues. V shed 6 bases and J shed 0 bases, with 9 bases lying between them. The germline V gene has CDR1 ENHRY and CDR2 SYGVKD. About this clonotype itself: Its antigen is unknown.

Universal primer sites and UMIs were introduced during 5'RACE template-switching synthesis of TCR cDNA. TCRdb analysed the 5' RACE reads with MiXCR anew, one entry per CDR3 protein. Of approximately 550,000 distinct CDR3 sequences in the sample, roughly 21% are singletons; the top ten hold roughly an eighth. This receptor was obtained from a man aged 25-45 years who received the YFV17D yellow fever vaccine. V gene TRBV10-3 combines with J gene TRBJ2-1; D possibly corresponds to TRBD2 (6 bases). Here the sequenced sample was PBMCs, taken 15 days after the yellow fever booster vaccination. CDR3 bases: TGTGCCATCAGCGCGGGGAGCTCCTACAATGAGCAGTTCTTC. Encoded protein: CAISAGSSYNEQFF.